The 3 T cell receptor beta chains given below trace back to one sample, sequenced in a study of control samples from healthy donors and cancer patients. The repertoire was sequenced with immunoSEQ multiplex PCR; TCRdb's copy has only in-frame clones and lacks some. The data contain 150,000 to 200,000 clones, roughly nine tenths of them singletons. What was sequenced was blood. All receptors derive from a woman aged 25 to 45 in good health.

As regards this clone: The junction and the germline gene differ at one end; a read error may be behind it. The rearrangement joins TRBV19 to TRBJ1-1; 7 bases align to TRBD1. From germline, CDR1 is LNHDA and CDR2 SQIVND (reference sequence). The CDR3 runs to 16 residues. The CDR3 sequence is CAGSPRDRGLRTEAFF. The CDR3 DNA reads TGTGCCGGTAGTCCTCGGGACAGAGGATTGAGGACTGAAGCTTTCTTT.

The chain is built from TRBV9 and TRBJ2-7, with a tentative D call TRBD2 (6 bases). Trimming cost V 0 bases and J 3 bases, with 10 bases left between them. The CDR3 has 14 amino acids. Germline V gene data show CDR1 as SGDLS and CDR2 as YYNGEE. CDR3: CASSVGLANYEQYF. The CDR3, as DNA: TGTGCCAGCAGCGTAGGTCTAGCGAACTACGAGCAGTACTTC.

The chain links TRBV19 to TRBJ2-4; a weak D match, TRBD1 (10 bases). V was shortened by 8 bases and J by 0 bases, with 29 bases between the two germline ends. CDR1 and CDR2 (germline): LNHDA, SQIVND (reference sequence). The CDR3 contains 20 residues. CDR3 coding DNA: TGTGCCAGTGGGGACAGGGGAATAGCGGGAGCCAACCTAGCCAAAAACATTCAGTACTTC. Its protein is CASGDRGIAGANLAKNIQYF.